The present T cell receptor beta chain was sequenced within a study of regulatory T cells in long-lasting Graves disease. Arm-PCR of CDR3 regions and iRepertoire HTBI primers were the basis on which TCR beta libraries were built. TCRdb re-derived calls from the multiplex PCR reads in MiXCR, one entry per CDR3 protein. This table has approximately 480,000 distinct CDR3 sequences, roughly 16% appearing once. As regards this clonotype: Its antigen is currently unknown. At one end, the junction sequence differs from germline, possibly due to a read error.

Regarding time point: newly diagnosed GD, antithyroid drugs for less than 3 months. The TCR library was prepared using RNA isolated from PBMCs. Overall study findings and caveats: Reduced TCR diversity was observed in persistent Graves' patients versus newly diagnosed patients. Patients with persistent disease showed a bias toward TRBV28, TRBJ1-2 and TRBJ2-5.

The V gene's germline CDR1 is SGHRS and CDR2 YFSETQ. The CDR3 totals 16 residues. The same sample was also studied in work on T cells in Graves' hyperthyroidism and ophthalmopathy.

This clonotype originated in a man aged 35 to 55 with Graves disease. The specimen was peripheral blood mononuclear cells (PBMCs), collected at new diagnosis, from a patient treated with antithyroid drugs. This sequence joins TRBV5-1 and TRBJ2-3; 15 nucleotides line up with TRBD2. The CDR3 DNA is TGCGCCAGCAGCCAGAGGACTAGCGGGAGGGAAGATACGCCGTATTTT. This codes for CASSQRTSGREDTPYF.